This T cell receptor beta chain was retrieved from a study of neurological immune-mediated disorders. Study-wide results and limits: The repertoires of 18 of 34 multiple sclerosis patients were placed by phylogenetic grouping in a single related-CDR3 cluster, which may be a signature. Private repertoires in all groups were suggested by the finding that expanded clones across subjects shared no CDR3 amino acid sequences.

This clonotype was counted many times. Antigen: not known. Each TCR transcript was tagged with a 10-nucleotide random UMI during 5'RACE. Sequencing of 15-18 subjects in each run yielded over 170 million TCR-beta sequences. One entry per CDR3 protein, called by TCRdb with MiXCR from the 5' RACE reads. The sample comprises about 40,000 distinct CDR3 sequences, about 2.3% of which are singletons, and roughly 2.3% rests with the top ten. V was pared by 6 bases and J by 0 bases, with 12 bases between. Germline-derived CDR1 and CDR2 are DFQATT and SNEGSKA (reference sequence). This CDR3 region has 14 residues.

The sample taken for sequencing was PBMCs. The chain couples TRBV20-1 to TRBJ2-1; maybe TRBD1 (6 bases). The sequence was collected from a man aged 50-59 years with multiple sclerosis. The CDR3 loop reads CSARTDYSYNEQFF. CDR3 sequence (DNA): TGCAGTGCACGGACAGACTACTCCTACAATGAGCAGTTCTTC.